Included here is one TCR beta chain sequence, with context. This sample is part of a study of blood T cell repertoires in COVID-19. For the study at large: In each case, the material was cDNA or gDNA derived from T cells, B-cell-depleted T cells, or PBMCs.

This CDR3 contains 14 residues. V shed 6 bases and J shed 1 base, with 12 bases lying between them. Germline V lookup: CDR1 SGHDN, CDR2 FVKESK. Method: immunoSEQ multiplex PCR; TCRdb's copy keeps in-frame clones and lacks some. The table has fewer than 140,000 clones, 70% to 85% seen once. V is TRBV14 and J is TRBJ1-1; D uncertain. This TCR was recovered from a woman in her fifties or sixties with acute or convalescent COVID-19. The specimen was peripheral blood. CDR3 amino acids: CASSHLGQNTEAFF. CDR3 in DNA: TGTGCCAGCAGTCACTTGGGCCAGAACACTGAAGCTTTCTTT. Supplemented by reference TRBV14 and TRBJ1-1, the full variable domain reads EAGVTQFPSHSVIEKGQTVTLRCDPISGHDNLYWYRRVMGKEIKFLLHFVKESKQDESGMPNNRFLAERTGGTYSTLKVQPAELEDSGVYFCASSHLGQNTEAFFGQGTRLTVV.